Listed below are T cell receptor beta chains from one sample, sequenced in a study of response to subunit inactivated influenza vaccine. TCRdb passed the RT-PCR reads through MiXCR, listing each CDR3 protein once. The data hold hundreds of thousands of distinct CDR3 sequences, with 20% to 25% observed a single time. The sequences come from PBMCs from blood, collected less than 22 months after vaccination. The receptor set was obtained from a man between 45 and 75 years old who received an inactivated influenza vaccine. The CDR3 runs from the conserved cysteine through the conserved F or W. The order of the fields is D gene, J gene, V gene, clone size, CDR3 DNA, CDR3 protein. The D gene is left open where the match is weak. Not every row has a clone size; where given, it reads once, few, many or a size class.

d_call: NA; j_call: TRBJ1-5; v_call: TRBV4-2; clone_size: few; cdr3_nt: TGTGCCAGCAGCCAAGCACTTGGGGTCCCCCAGCCCCAGCATTTT; cdr3_aa: CASSQALGVPQPQHF
d_call: NA; j_call: TRBJ1-1; v_call: TRBV20-1; clone_size: few; cdr3_nt: TGCAGTGCCACAGGTATGGTCGCTGAAGCTTTCTTT; cdr3_aa: CSATGMVAEAFF
d_call: TRBD2; j_call: TRBJ2-7; v_call: TRBV7-6; clone_size: few; cdr3_nt: TGTGCCAGCAGCTTAGAATCTAGCGGGAGTTTTTACGAGCAGTACTTC; cdr3_aa: CASSLESSGSFYEQYF
d_call: NA; j_call: TRBJ2-3; v_call: TRBV4-3; clone_size: few; cdr3_nt: TGCGCCAGCAGCCATCAGAATTCCATAGATACGCAGTATTTT; cdr3_aa: CASSHQNSIDTQYF
d_call: NA; j_call: TRBJ1-2; v_call: TRBV7-2; clone_size: NA; cdr3_nt: TGTGCCAGCACCCAATCCCCCTTGGGAAAGGTCTACACCTTC; cdr3_aa: CASTQSPLGKVYTF
d_call: NA; j_call: TRBJ1-1; v_call: TRBV6-5; clone_size: many; cdr3_nt: TGTGCCAGCAGTTACTCCCTGGGGACTGAAGCTTTCTTT; cdr3_aa: CASSYSLGTEAFF
d_call: TRBD1; j_call: TRBJ2-5; v_call: TRBV19; clone_size: NA; cdr3_nt: TGTGCCAGTAGCGCCGGGACAGGGGTCCCCGGATTCGAGACCCAGTACTTC; cdr3_aa: CASSAGTGVPGFETQYF
d_call: NA; j_call: TRBJ2-5; v_call: TRBV5-1; clone_size: NA; cdr3_nt: TGCGCCAGCAGCACCCCGACAGGCAGCCAAGAGACCCAGTACTTC; cdr3_aa: CASSTPTGSQETQYF
d_call: NA; j_call: TRBJ1-1; v_call: TRBV11-1; clone_size: NA; cdr3_nt: TGTGCCAGCAGCTTAGCACAGGGCGCGGGCACTGAAGCTTTCTTT; cdr3_aa: CASSLAQGAGTEAFF
d_call: TRBD1; j_call: TRBJ1-1; v_call: TRBV5-4; clone_size: many; cdr3_nt: TGTGCCAGCAGCTTTCGGGACAGGAGAATAAACACTGAAGCTTTCTTT; cdr3_aa: CASSFRDRRINTEAFF
d_call: TRBD2; j_call: TRBJ2-5; v_call: TRBV7-9; clone_size: few; cdr3_nt: TGTGCCAGCAGCTCAACTAGCGTCGGGGAGACCCAGTACTTC; cdr3_aa: CASSSTSVGETQYF
d_call: NA; j_call: TRBJ1-6; v_call: TRBV4-3; clone_size: few; cdr3_nt: TGCGCCAGCAGCCCAGGAGGGATTTCACCCCTCCACTTT; cdr3_aa: CASSPGGISPLHF
d_call: TRBD1; j_call: TRBJ1-5; v_call: TRBV4-2; clone_size: NA; cdr3_nt: TGTGCCAGCAGCCCCGACAGGGAAAATCAGCCCCAGCATTTT; cdr3_aa: CASSPDRENQPQHF
d_call: NA; j_call: TRBJ2-3; v_call: TRBV4-3; clone_size: NA; cdr3_nt: TGCGCCAGCAGCCAAGACTATACGCAGTATTTT; cdr3_aa: CASSQDYTQYF
d_call: NA; j_call: TRBJ1-4; v_call: TRBV7-2; clone_size: many; cdr3_nt: TGTGCCAGCAAATGGGAGGGGGGGACTAATGAAAAACTGTTTTTT; cdr3_aa: CASKWEGGTNEKLFF
d_call: NA; j_call: TRBJ2-1; v_call: TRBV20-1; clone_size: few; cdr3_nt: TGCAGTGCTAGAGATCTCCTCACCTCCTACAATGAGCAGTTCTTC; cdr3_aa: CSARDLLTSYNEQFF
d_call: NA; j_call: TRBJ2-3; v_call: TRBV4-3; clone_size: NA; cdr3_nt: TGCGCCAGCAGCCAAGATCTACGACCGATCACAGATACGCAGTATTTT; cdr3_aa: CASSQDLRPITDTQYF
d_call: NA; j_call: TRBJ1-1; v_call: TRBV3-1; clone_size: NA; cdr3_nt: TGTGCCAGCAGCCAGGGCAGGATGAACACTGAAGCTTTCTTT; cdr3_aa: CASSQGRMNTEAFF
d_call: TRBD1; j_call: TRBJ2-1; v_call: TRBV2; clone_size: NA; cdr3_nt: TGTGCCAGCATTAGACAGGGGGCGGAGCAGTTCTTC; cdr3_aa: CASIRQGAEQFF
d_call: NA; j_call: TRBJ1-1; v_call: TRBV5-5; clone_size: few; cdr3_nt: TGTGCCAGCAGCTTGGAAGGAGGTTTCACTGAAGCTTTCTTT; cdr3_aa: CASSLEGGFTEAFF
d_call: NA; j_call: TRBJ1-5; v_call: TRBV20-1; clone_size: NA; cdr3_nt: TGCAGTGCTAGAGATCAGGGAATCGGGAATCAGCCCCAGCATTTT; cdr3_aa: CSARDQGIGNQPQHF
d_call: NA; j_call: TRBJ2-1; v_call: TRBV12-3/TRBV12-4; clone_size: many; cdr3_nt: TGTGCCAGCAGATTGGATTCGATTTACGAGCAGTTCTTC; cdr3_aa: CASRLDSIYEQFF
d_call: NA; j_call: TRBJ1-2; v_call: TRBV7-2; clone_size: NA; cdr3_nt: TGTGCCAGCACTTCAACCGGCTACACCTTC; cdr3_aa: CASTSTGYTF
d_call: NA; j_call: TRBJ2-7; v_call: TRBV14; clone_size: NA; cdr3_nt: TGTGCCAGCAGCCAAGTCATTCAGGGAAAGCAGTACTTC; cdr3_aa: CASSQVIQGKQYF